This record covers a single TCR beta chain. The antigen is unknown. This sample was included in a study of cytomegalovirus exposure and HLA in healthy donors. Study results and caveats: Researchers reported in a later analysis that a missense DCLRE1C variant was tied to TCR beta V- and J-gene trimming.

This CDR3 spans 16 amino acids. Germline lookup yields CDR1 SGDLS and CDR2 YYNGEE. The V end was cut by 4 bases, the J end by 0 bases, with 15 bases between. The PCR made use of 60 Vbeta and 13 Jbeta primers. Only in-frame clones appear in the TCRdb table, and some are missing; sequencing was by immunoSEQ multiplex PCR. Here the sample spans under 200,000 clones, 84% being singletons. The sequence was obtained from a boy between 10 and 17 years old in good health and CMV-seronegative. The chain joins TRBV9 to TRBJ2-3, with a tentative D call TRBD1 (8 bases). Sequencing used PBMCs. CDR3 region: CASSPGQGGSTDTQYF. The CDR3 DNA reads as TGTGCCAGCAGCCCTGGACAGGGAGGGAGCACAGATACGCAGTATTTT.